The 14 T cell receptor beta chains given below trace back to one sample, sequenced in a study of T cell clones after liver transplantation. The table came from immunoSEQ multiplex PCR; TCRdb's copy has only in-frame clones and leaves some out. The sample has over 100,000 clones, approximately 78% seen once. This sample comprised CD4+ T cells from blood, obtained before liver transplant. The origin of the receptors is a human donor who received a liver transplant.

V is TRBV11-1 and J is TRBJ2-7; tentatively, D is TRBD2 (5 bases). The V gene lost 2 bases and the J gene lost 7 bases, with 18 bases spanning the gap. Germline loops: CDR1 SGHAT, CDR2 FQDESV (reference sequence). The CDR3 is 15 amino acids. The CDR3 here is CASSLRRGSLGEQYF. Here the CDR3 DNA reads TGTGCCAGCAGCTTAAGACGAGGGTCTCTAGGGGAGCAGTACTTC.

The chain is built from TRBV27 and TRBJ1-4; 7 bases are shared with TRBD1. The CDR3 has 14 residues. CDR1 and CDR2 (germline): MNHEY, SMNVEV (reference sequence). V trimming: 7 bases; J trimming: 8 bases; junction bases outside the gene matches: 10. For the CDR3, the DNA is TGTGCCAGCACCGGAACAGGGGCGGAAGAAAAACTGTTTTTT. Protein product: CASTGTGAEEKLFF.

This chain links TRBV19 with TRBJ2-7, with TRBD1 matching over 9 bases. Germline V lookup: CDR1 LNHDA, CDR2 SQIVND (reference sequence). With 5 bases clipped from V and 5 bases from J, the junction kept 13 bases outside the gene matches. This CDR3 has 16 residues. CDR3 in DNA: TGTGCCAGTAGTCTCTACCTCGGGGACAGGGACCACGAGCAGTACTTC. Translation: CASSLYLGDRDHEQYF.

The chain links TRBV7-2 to TRBJ2-1; 7 bases line up with TRBD2. J gave up 14 bases and V 7 bases, and 14 bases lay outside the gene matches. Germline CDR1 reads SGHTA; CDR2 reads FQGNSA. The CDR3 runs to 13 residues. The CDR3 nucleotides read TGTGCCAGCACCCCTGACGGGGGGTACCGAGAGTTCTTC. Translated, it gives CASTPDGGYREFF. Together with reference TRBV7-2 and TRBJ2-1, the CDR3 gives the full variable domain: GAGVSQSPSNKVTEKGKDVELRCDPISGHTALYWYRQSLGQGLEFLIYFQGNSAPDKSGLPSDRFSAERTGGSVSTLTIQRTQQEDSAVYLCASTPDGGYREFFGPGTRLTVL.

The V gene is TRBV9, the J gene TRBJ1-1; TRBD1 might be the D (5 bases). This CDR3 spans 16 amino acids. V gave up 4 bases and J gave up 1 base, with 17 bases separating them. Germline CDR1 and CDR2: SGDLS and YYNGEE. Written as DNA, the CDR3 is TGTGCCAGCAGCCCCGACCCCCGGGGCAGGAACACTGAAGCTTTCTTT. Translation gives CASSPDPRGRNTEAFF.

The chain employs TRBV5-1 and TRBJ2-2; 9 positions match TRBD1. This CDR3 has 17 residues. The ends lost 2 bases at V and 6 bases at J; junction bases unmatched: 11. The germline V gene has CDR1 SGHRS and CDR2 YFSETQ. Here the CDR3 DNA reads TGCGCCAGCAGCTTAACGTTCCGGGACAGGGATCCCGGGGAGCTGTTTTTT. Translating it yields CASSLTFRDRDPGELFF.

The chain employs TRBV18 and TRBJ1-2; the D gene is possibly TRBD1 (5 bases). In germline, CDR1 is KGHSH, CDR2 LQKENI. V lost 6 bases to trimming and J lost 3 bases, with 11 bases between them. This CDR3 contains 13 residues. CDR3 coding DNA: TGTGCCAGCTCCCGGGACCTCTACTATGGCTACACCTTC. This gives the protein CASSRDLYYGYTF.

V usage is TRBV5-4 and J usage is TRBJ2-1, with D perhaps TRBD1 (6 bases). V shed 5 bases and J shed 7 bases, with 13 bases lying between them. The germline gives CDR1 SGHNT, CDR2 YYREEE (reference sequence). This CDR3 is built from 13 residues. The CDR3 DNA is TGTGCCAGCAGGACAGGAGGATTTAATGAGCAGTTCTTC. It is translated as CASRTGGFNEQFF.

This sequence joins TRBV6-6 and TRBJ2-2; 7 bases map to TRBD1. The V segment lost 8 bases and the J segment 2 bases; nucleotides outside the gene matches: 8. The CDR3 is 15 residues long. CDR1 MNHNY and CDR2 SVGAGI come from the germline V gene (reference sequence). The CDR3 sequence: CASAQGVPNTGELFF. CDR3 DNA sequence: TGTGCCAGCGCGCAGGGGGTCCCCAACACCGGGGAGCTGTTTTTT.

The V call is TRBV6-1, the J call TRBJ1-2, with D possibly TRBD1 on 5 matching bases. CDR1 MNHNS and CDR2 SASEGT come from the germline V gene. The CDR3 consists of 17 residues. Trimming removed 4 bases from V and 0 bases from J, with 18 bases in between. The CDR3 is CASSAPTAAEANYGYTF. The CDR3 nucleotides read TGTGCCAGCAGTGCCCCGACAGCGGCTGAAGCTAACTATGGCTACACCTTC.

The V call is TRBV5-5, the J call TRBJ2-2, with D perhaps matching TRBD1 (5 bases). V lost 8 bases and J 4 bases, leaving 15 bases between the germline ends. The CDR3 consists of 14 residues. Germline V gene sequence: CDR1 SGHKS, CDR2 YYEKEE (reference sequence). The CDR3 nucleotides are TGTGCCAGTCTGCAGGGTCCGCCCACCGGGGAGCTGTTTTTT. The encoded protein is CASLQGPPTGELFF.

V and J are TRBV2 and TRBJ2-5, with D possibly TRBD2 on 5 matching bases. CDR1 SNHLY and CDR2 FYNNEI come from the germline V gene. This CDR3 has 14 residues. Trimming stripped 4 bases from V and 1 base from J, with 10 bases between. CDR3 DNA: TGTGCCAGCAGTGTTTTGAGGGCCCAAGAGACCCAGTACTTC. This encodes CASSVLRAQETQYF.

The CDR3 DNA reads as TGCGCCAGCAGCCAAGAATTTGCTAGCAGCGCCACAGATACGCAGTATTTT. Residues: CASSQEFASSATDTQYF. V and J are TRBV4-1 and TRBJ2-3; D is possibly TRBD2 (5 bases). Trimming took 0 bases from V and 2 from J, leaving 15 bases between them. Germline loops: CDR1 MGHRA, CDR2 YSYEKL. This CDR3 is built from 17 residues.

V usage is TRBV19 and J usage is TRBJ1-5, with D unresolved. This CDR3 spans 13 amino acids. The V gene's germline CDR1 is LNHDA and CDR2 SQIVND (reference sequence). V was trimmed by 5 bases and J by 4 bases, leaving 9 bases between them. This chain's CDR3 is CASSFEWNQPQHF. The CDR3 nucleotides read TGTGCCAGTAGTTTCGAGTGGAATCAGCCCCAGCATTTT.